Listed here are 7 T cell receptor beta chains from one sample, sequenced in a study of read filtering for tumor transcriptome and immune sequencing. The library was built from about 400 ng RNA with molecular barcoded adaptors for alpha/delta and beta/gamma chains. MiXCR, applied by TCRdb to the reads, yields one record per CDR3 protein. Counted here are some 48,000 distinct CDR3 sequences, around 19% occurring once; the ten biggest clones make up roughly 14%. Source material: a population of CD138-negative cells sorted from bone marrow. All receptors come from a donor aged 40 or older with multiple myeloma.

The sample holds many counts of this clonotype. J is TRBJ2-1 and V is TRBV24-1, with 7 bases lining up with TRBD1. CDR1 KGHDR and CDR2 SFDVKD come from the germline V gene. The CDR3 has 13 residues. The trim removed 5 bases at V and 6 bases at J, leaving 3 bases unmatched. CDR3 sequence (DNA): TGTGCCACCAGTGGGGCAGGGGGCAATGAGCAGTTCTTC. It yields the protein CATSGAGGNEQFF.

This clonotype was detected many times. This chain links TRBV29-1 with TRBJ2-2; D is ambiguous. From germline, CDR1 is SQVTM and CDR2 ANQGSEA. Deletions cut 4 bases from V and 1 base from J, with 4 bases between. The CDR3 is made up of 12 amino acids. The CDR3 protein is CSVGQNTGELFF. The CDR3 DNA sequence: TGCAGCGTTGGACAGAACACCGGGGAGCTGTTTTTT.

This clonotype was recorded a few times. Given the absence of the conserved phenylalanine or tryptophan at the CDR3 end, a read error is likely. The V gene is TRBV28, the J gene TRBJ1-5; 7 nucleotides align to TRBD1. The V and J ends lost 6 bases and 3 bases, in that order; junction bases with no gene match: 14. This CDR3 spans 17 amino acids. Germline CDR1 reads MDHEN; CDR2 reads SYDVKM. The CDR3 reads CASRPSAGGGYNQPQHS. Here the CDR3 DNA reads TGTGCCAGCAGACCATCCGCAGGGGGAGGGTACAATCAGCCCCAGCATTCT.

This sequence joins TRBV30 and TRBJ1-4, with D maybe TRBD1 (5 bases). Germline V gene data show CDR1 as GTSNPN and CDR2 as SVGIG (reference sequence). This CDR3 is 12 amino acids long. V shed 4 bases and J shed 15 bases, with 18 bases lying between them. The CDR3 here is CAWTLGRGELFF. CDR3 in DNA: TGTGCCTGGACACTGGGACGAGGAGAATTGTTTTTT.

This clonotype came up many times. This chain links TRBV12-3 or TRBV12-4 with TRBJ1-2, with D perhaps matching TRBD1 (5 bases). Trimming left V 1 base short and J 4 bases short, with 16 bases between. The CDR3 has 16 amino acids. The CDR3 loop reads CASSLERGNRLYGYTF. CDR3 in DNA: TGTGCCAGCAGTTTAGAACGGGGGAATCGGCTCTATGGCTACACCTTC.

This clonotype was recorded at least ten times. In DNA form, the CDR3 reads TGTGCCTGGAGTGTAGGATACTCTGGGGCCAACGTCCTGACTTTC. It encodes CAWSVGYSGANVLTF. The gene calls are TRBV30 and TRBJ2-6, with D hard to call. CDR1 GTSNPN and CDR2 SVGIG come from the germline V gene (reference sequence). V lost 0 bases and J 0 bases, leaving 6 bases between the germline ends. The CDR3 loop spans 15 amino acids.

This clonotype was counted ten times or more. The chain joins TRBV6-2 or TRBV6-3 to TRBJ2-2; 11 positions match TRBD2. The ends lost 2 bases at V and 5 bases at J; junction bases unmatched: 4. The CDR3 contains 16 residues. Germline assignment: CDR1 MNHEY and CDR2 SVGEGT. CDR3 loop: CASSYLLAGATGELFF. DNA for the CDR3: TGTGCCAGCAGTTACCTACTAGCGGGGGCGACCGGGGAGCTGTTTTTT.